This T cell receptor (beta chain) was identified in a study of regulatory T cells in long-lasting Graves disease. The time point: newly diagnosed GD, antithyroid drugs for less than 3 months. Construction of the TCR library relied on RNA isolated from PBMCs. According to the study, TCR beta libraries were built with iRepertoire HTBI primers and CDR3-region Arm-PCR. As processed by the authors: From all samples, identification returned 14 TRBJ and around 62 TRBV segments. TCRdb redid the calling of the multiplex PCR reads with MiXCR, one entry per CDR3 protein. The V and J calls reflect TCRdb's pipeline rather than the authors' work. The table shows over 500,000 distinct CDR3 sequences, with about 15% occurring only once. The CDR3 length is 17 residues. CDR1 and CDR2 (germline): SQVTM, ANQGSEA. The ends lost 6 bases at V and 3 bases at J; junction bases unmatched: 9. This clonotype was seen a few times.

These data also featured in a second study, about T cells in Graves' hyperthyroidism and ophthalmopathy.

The sequence derives from a woman in her twenties or thirties with Graves disease. V and J are TRBV29-1 and TRBJ2-3; 16 nucleotides line up with TRBD2. The source was peripheral blood mononuclear cells (PBMCs), collected at new diagnosis, from a patient treated with antithyroid drugs. The CDR3 reads CSVGTSGRARRTDTQYF. CDR3 sequence (DNA): TGCAGCGTGGGGACTAGCGGGAGGGCCCGTCGGACAGATACGCAGTATTTT.